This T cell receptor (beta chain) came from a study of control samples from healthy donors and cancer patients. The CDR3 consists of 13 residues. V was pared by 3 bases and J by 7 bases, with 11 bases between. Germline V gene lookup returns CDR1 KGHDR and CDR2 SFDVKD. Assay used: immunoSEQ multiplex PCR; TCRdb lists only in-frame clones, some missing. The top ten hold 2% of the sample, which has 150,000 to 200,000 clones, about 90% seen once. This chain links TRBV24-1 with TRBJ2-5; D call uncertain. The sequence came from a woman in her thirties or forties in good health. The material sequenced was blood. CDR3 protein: CATSDPSLGTQYF. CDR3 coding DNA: TGTGCCACCAGTGATCCGAGCTTAGGGACCCAGTACTTC.